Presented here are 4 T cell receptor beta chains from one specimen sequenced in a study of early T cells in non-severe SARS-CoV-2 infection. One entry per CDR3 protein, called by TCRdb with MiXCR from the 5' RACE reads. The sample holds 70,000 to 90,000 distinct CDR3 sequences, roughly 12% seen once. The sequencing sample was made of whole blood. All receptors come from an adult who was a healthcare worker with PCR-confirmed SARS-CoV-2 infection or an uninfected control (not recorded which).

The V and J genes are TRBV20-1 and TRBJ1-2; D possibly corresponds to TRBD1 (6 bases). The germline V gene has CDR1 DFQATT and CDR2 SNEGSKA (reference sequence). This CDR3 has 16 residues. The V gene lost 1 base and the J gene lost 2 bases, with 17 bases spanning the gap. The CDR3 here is CSARAQTRGLNYGYTF. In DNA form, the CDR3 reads TGCAGTGCTAGAGCTCAAACCCGGGGGCTCAACTATGGCTACACCTTC.

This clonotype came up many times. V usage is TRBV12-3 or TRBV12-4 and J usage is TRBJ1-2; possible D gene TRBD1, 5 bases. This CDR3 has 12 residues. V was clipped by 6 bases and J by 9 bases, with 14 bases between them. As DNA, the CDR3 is TGTGCCAGCAGGCCCCCGGCAGGGAGCTACACCTTC. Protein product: CASRPPAGSYTF.

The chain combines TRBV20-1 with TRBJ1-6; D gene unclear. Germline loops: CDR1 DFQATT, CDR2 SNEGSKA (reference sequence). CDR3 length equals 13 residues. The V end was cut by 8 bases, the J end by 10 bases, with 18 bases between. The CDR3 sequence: CSPSTREASPLHF. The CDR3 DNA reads TGCAGTCCCTCGACACGGGAAGCATCACCCCTCCACTTT.

CDR3 nucleotides: TGTGCCAGCAACGTCATCCCCTACGAGCAGTACTTC. Its protein is CASNVIPYEQYF. The chain employs TRBV28 and TRBJ2-7; D not certain. V lost 7 bases, J lost 2 bases, and 9 bases lay in between. This CDR3 has 12 amino acids. Germline V gives CDR1 MDHEN, CDR2 SYDVKM. The complete variable domain, with remaining parts taken from reference TRBV28 and TRBJ2-7, reads DVKVTQSSRYLVKRTGEKVFLECVQDMDHENMFWYRQDPGLGLRLIYFSYDVKMKEKGDIPEGYSVSREKKERFSLILESASTNQTSMYLCASNVIPYEQYFGPGTRLTVT.